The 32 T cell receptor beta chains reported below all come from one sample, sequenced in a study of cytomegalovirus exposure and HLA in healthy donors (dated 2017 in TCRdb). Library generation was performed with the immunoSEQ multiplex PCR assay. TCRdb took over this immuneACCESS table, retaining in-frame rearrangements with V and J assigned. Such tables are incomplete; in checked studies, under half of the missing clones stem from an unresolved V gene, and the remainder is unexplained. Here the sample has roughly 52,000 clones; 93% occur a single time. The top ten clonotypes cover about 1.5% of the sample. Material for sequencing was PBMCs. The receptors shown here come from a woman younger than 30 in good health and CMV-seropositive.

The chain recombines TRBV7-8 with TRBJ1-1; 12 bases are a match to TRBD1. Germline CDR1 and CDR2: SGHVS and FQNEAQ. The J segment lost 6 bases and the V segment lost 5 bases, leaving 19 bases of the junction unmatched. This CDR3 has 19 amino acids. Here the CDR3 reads CASSQISRDRGRGLPEAFF. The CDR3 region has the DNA TGTGCCAGCAGCCAAATAAGCCGGGACAGGGGGCGCGGGTTACCTGAAGCTTTCTTT.

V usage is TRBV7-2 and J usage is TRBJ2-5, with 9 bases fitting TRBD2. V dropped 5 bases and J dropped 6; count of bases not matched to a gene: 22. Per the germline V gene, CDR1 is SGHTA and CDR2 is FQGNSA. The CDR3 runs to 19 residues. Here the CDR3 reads CASSPWGEASGVSAKTQYF. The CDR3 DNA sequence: TGTGCCAGCAGCCCATGGGGGGAGGCTAGCGGGGTTTCCGCCAAGACCCAGTACTTC. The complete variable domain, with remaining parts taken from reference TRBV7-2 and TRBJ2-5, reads GAGVSQSPSNKVTEKGKDVELRCDPISGHTALYWYRQSLGQGLEFLIYFQGNSAPDKSGLPSDRFSAERTGGSVSTLTIQRTQQEDSAVYLCASSPWGEASGVSAKTQYFGPGTRLLVL.

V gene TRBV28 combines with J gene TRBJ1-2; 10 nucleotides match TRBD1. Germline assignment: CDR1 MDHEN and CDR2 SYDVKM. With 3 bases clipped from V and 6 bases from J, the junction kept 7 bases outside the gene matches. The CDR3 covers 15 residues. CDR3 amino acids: CASSLGDRGANGYTF. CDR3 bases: TGTGCCAGCAGTTTGGGGGACAGGGGCGCAAATGGCTACACCTTC.

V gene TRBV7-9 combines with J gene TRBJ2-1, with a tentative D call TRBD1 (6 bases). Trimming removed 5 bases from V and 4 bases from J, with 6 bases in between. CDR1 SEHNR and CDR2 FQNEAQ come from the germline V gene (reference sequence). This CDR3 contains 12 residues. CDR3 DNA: TGTGCCAGCAGCGACAGGTACAATGAGCAGTTCTTC. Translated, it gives CASSDRYNEQFF.

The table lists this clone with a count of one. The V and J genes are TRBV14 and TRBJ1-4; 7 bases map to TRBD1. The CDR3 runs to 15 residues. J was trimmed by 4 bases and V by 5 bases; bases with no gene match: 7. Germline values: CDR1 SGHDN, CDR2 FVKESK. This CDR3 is CASSKRTGNNEKLFF. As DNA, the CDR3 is TGTGCCAGCAGCAAGAGGACAGGCAATAATGAAAAACTGTTTTTT.

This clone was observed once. The CDR3 is CARSLNCLAGGHNEQFF. CDR3 coding DNA: TGTGCCAGAAGCTTGAACTGCCTAGCGGGGGGACACAATGAGCAGTTCTTC. The V and J genes are TRBV5-3 and TRBJ2-1, with 11 bases fitting TRBD2. TRBV5-3 is flagged as an ORF with uncertain function. Losses at the gene ends were 1 base for V and 5 bases for J; bases not matched to a gene: 8. The CDR3 runs 17 residues.

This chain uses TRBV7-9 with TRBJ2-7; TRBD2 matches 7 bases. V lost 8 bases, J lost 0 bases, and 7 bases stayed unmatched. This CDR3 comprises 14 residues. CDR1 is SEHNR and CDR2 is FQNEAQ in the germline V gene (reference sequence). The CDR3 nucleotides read TGTGCCAGCGGGAGGGGCGGATACTCCTACGAGCAGTACTTC. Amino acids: CASGRGGYSYEQYF. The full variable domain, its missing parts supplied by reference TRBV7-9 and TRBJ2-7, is DTGVSQNPRHKITKRGQNVTFRCDPISEHNRLYWYRQTLGQGPEFLTYFQNEAQLEKSRLLSDRFSAERPKGSFSTLEIQRTEQGDSAMYLCASGRGGYSYEQYFGPGTRLTVT.

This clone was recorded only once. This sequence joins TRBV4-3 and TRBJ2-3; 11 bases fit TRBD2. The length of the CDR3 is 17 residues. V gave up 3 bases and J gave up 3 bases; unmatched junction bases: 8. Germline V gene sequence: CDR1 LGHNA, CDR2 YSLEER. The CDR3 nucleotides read TGCGCCAGCAGCCACCTCCTTAGCGGGGGGGAAACAGATACGCAGTATTTT. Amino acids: CASSHLLSGGETDTQYF.

The CDR3 bases are TGTGCCACCAGCCCCCGCCAGGGGGTTGTTGATACGCAGTATTTT. Translating it yields CATSPRQGVVDTQYF. The rearrangement uses TRBV15 and TRBJ2-3; TRBD1 matches 7 bases. Germline V gives CDR1 LNHNV, CDR2 YYDKDF (reference sequence). The CDR3 spans 15 residues. V gave up 5 bases and J gave up 6 bases; unmatched junction bases: 11.

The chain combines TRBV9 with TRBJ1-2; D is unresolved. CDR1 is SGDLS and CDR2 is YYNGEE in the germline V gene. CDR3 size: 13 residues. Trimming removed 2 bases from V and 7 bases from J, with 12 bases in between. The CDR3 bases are TGTGCCAGCAGCGTTGGAGGCGAAGCTGGCTACACCTTC. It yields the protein CASSVGGEAGYTF. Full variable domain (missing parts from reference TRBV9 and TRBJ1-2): DSGVTQTPKHLITATGQRVTLRCSPRSGDLSVYWYQQSLDQGLQFLIQYYNGEERAKGNILERFSAQQFPDLHSELNLSSLELGDSALYFCASSVGGEAGYTFGSGTRLTVV.

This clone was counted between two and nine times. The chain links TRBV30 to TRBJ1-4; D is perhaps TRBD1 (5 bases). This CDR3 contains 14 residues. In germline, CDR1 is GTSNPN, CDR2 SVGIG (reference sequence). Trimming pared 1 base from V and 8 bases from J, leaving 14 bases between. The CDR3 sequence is CAWSAGEGWEKLFF. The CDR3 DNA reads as TGTGCCTGGAGTGCGGGGGAGGGATGGGAAAAACTGTTTTTT.

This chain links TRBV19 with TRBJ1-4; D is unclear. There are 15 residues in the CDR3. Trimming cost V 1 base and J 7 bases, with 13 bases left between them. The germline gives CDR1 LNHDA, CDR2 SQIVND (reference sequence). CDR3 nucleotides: TGTGCCAGTAGTATAGGCCCGGTAAGAGGTGAAAAACTGTTTTTT. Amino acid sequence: CASSIGPVRGEKLFF. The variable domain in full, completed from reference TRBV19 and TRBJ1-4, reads DGGITQSPKYLFRKEGQNVTLSCEQNLNHDAMYWYRQDPGQGLRLIYYSQIVNDFQKGDIAEGYSVSREKKESFPLTVTSAQKNPTAFYLCASSIGPVRGEKLFFGSGTQLSVL.

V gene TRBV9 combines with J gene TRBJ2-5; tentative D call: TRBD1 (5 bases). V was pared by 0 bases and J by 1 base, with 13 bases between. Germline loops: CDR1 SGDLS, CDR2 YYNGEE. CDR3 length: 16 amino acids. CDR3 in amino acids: CASSVGDSTTQETQYF. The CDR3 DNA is TGTGCCAGCAGCGTAGGAGACAGCACAACCCAAGAGACCCAGTACTTC.

In DNA, the CDR3 is TGTGCCAGCAGCCCGTCGCAGGGAAGTGTGCCCCAGCATTTT. This encodes CASSPSQGSVPQHF. The chain carries TRBV9 and TRBJ1-5, with D perhaps TRBD1 (5 bases). Trimming removed 4 bases from V and 9 bases from J, with 17 bases in between. This CDR3 is 14 amino acids long. Germline lookup yields CDR1 SGDLS and CDR2 YYNGEE.

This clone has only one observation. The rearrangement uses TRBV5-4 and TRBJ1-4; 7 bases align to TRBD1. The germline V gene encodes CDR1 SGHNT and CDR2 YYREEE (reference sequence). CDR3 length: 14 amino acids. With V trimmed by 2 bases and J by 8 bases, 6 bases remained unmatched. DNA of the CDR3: TGTGCCAGCAGCTTTGACAGGGTAGGCGAAAAACTGTTTTTT. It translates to CASSFDRVGEKLFF.

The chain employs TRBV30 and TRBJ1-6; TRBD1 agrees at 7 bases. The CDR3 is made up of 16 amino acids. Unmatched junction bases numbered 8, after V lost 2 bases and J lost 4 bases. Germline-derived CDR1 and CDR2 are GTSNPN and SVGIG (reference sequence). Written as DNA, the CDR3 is TGTGCCTGGAGTCCCAGGGGGAGTACTTATAATTCACCCCTCCACTTT. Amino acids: CAWSPRGSTYNSPLHF. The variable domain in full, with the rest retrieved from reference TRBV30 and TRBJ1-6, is SQTIHQWPATLVQPVGSPLSLECTVEGTSNPNLYWYRQAAGRGLQLLFYSVGIGQISSEVPQNLSASRPQDRQFILSSKKLLLSDSGFYLCAWSPRGSTYNSPLHFGNGTRLTVT.

The CDR3 loop reads CASSPRGLAQGGTQYF. CDR3 in DNA: TGTGCCAGCAGCCCTCGTGGGCTAGCCCAAGGAGGTACGCAGTATTTT. The chain links TRBV9 to TRBJ2-3; maybe TRBD2 (5 bases). Germline assignment: CDR1 SGDLS and CDR2 YYNGEE. V lost 4 bases to trimming and J lost 8 bases, with 23 bases between them. The CDR3 loop spans 16 amino acids.

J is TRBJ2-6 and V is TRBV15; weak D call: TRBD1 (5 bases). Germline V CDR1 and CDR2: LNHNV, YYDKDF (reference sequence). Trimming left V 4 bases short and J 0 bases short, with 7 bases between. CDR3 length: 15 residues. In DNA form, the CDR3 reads TGTGCCACCAGCACTGGACACTCTGGGGCCAACGTCCTGACTTTC. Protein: CATSTGHSGANVLTF. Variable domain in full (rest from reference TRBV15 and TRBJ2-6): DAMVIQNPRYQVTQFGKPVTLSCSQTLNHNVMYWYQQKSSQAPKLLFHYYDKDFNNEADTPDNFQSRRPNTSFCFLDIRSPGLGDTAMYLCATSTGHSGANVLTFGAGSRLTVL.

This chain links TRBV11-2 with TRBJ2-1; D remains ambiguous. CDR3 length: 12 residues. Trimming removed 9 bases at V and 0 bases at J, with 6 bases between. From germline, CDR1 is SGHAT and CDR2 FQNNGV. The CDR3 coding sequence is TGTGCCAGTAAACTCTCCTACAATGAGCAGTTCTTC. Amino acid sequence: CASKLSYNEQFF.

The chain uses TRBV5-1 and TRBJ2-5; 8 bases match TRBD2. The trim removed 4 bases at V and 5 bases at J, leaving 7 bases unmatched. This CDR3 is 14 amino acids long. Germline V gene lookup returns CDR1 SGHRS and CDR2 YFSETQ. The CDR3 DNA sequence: TGCGCCAGCAGCCCGGGGGGGCCAAGGGAGACCCAGTACTTC. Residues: CASSPGGPRETQYF. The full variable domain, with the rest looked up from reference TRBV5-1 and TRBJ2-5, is KAGVTQTPRYLIKTRGQQVTLSCSPISGHRSVSWYQQTPGQGLQFLFEYFSETQRNKGNFPGRFSGRQFSNSRSEMNVSTLELGDSALYLCASSPGGPRETQYFGPGTRLLVL.

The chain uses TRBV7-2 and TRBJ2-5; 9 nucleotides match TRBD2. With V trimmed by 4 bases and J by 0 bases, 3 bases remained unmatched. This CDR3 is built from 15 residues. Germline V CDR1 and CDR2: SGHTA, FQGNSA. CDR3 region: CASSWSGGYQETQYF. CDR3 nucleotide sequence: TGTGCCAGCAGCTGGAGCGGGGGGTACCAAGAGACCCAGTACTTC.

CDR3 coding DNA: TGCAGCGTTCGGGACAGTGGGACCATGGTCCTGACTTTC. It specifies CSVRDSGTMVLTF. The rearrangement uses TRBV29-1 and TRBJ2-6; 7 nucleotides line up with TRBD1. J was trimmed by 13 bases and V by 5 bases; bases with no gene match: 11. This CDR3 is built from 13 residues. Looked up from germline, CDR1 is SQVTM and CDR2 is ANQGSEA.

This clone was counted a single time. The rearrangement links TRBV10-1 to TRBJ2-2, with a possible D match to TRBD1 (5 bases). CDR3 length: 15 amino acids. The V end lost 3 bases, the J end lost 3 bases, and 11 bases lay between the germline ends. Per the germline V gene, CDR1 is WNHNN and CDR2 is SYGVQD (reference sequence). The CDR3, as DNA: TGCGCCAGCAGTGATTCAGGGCGAGACACCGGGGAGCTGTTTTTT. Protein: CASSDSGRDTGELFF.

CDR3 DNA sequence: TGTGCCAGCAGCTCTTGGACGGGGGGTAATTCACCCCTCCACTTT. Protein product: CASSSWTGGNSPLHF. The V and J genes are TRBV13 and TRBJ1-6, with D maybe TRBD1 (5 bases). V shed 4 bases and J shed 6 bases, with 13 bases lying between them. Germline lookup yields CDR1 PRHDT and CDR2 FYEKMQ (reference sequence). The CDR3 is made up of 15 amino acids.

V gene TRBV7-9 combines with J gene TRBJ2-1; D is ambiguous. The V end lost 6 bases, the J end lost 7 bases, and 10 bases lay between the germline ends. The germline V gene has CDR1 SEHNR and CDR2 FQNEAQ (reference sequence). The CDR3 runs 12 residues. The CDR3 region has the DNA TGTGCCAGCAGTTCACACCTTAATGAGCAGTTCTTC. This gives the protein CASSSHLNEQFF.

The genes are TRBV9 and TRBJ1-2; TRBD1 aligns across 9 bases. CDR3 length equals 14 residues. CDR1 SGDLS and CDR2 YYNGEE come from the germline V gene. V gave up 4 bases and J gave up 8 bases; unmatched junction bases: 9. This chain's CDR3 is CASSPKTGQGGYTF. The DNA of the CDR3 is TGTGCCAGCAGCCCGAAAACAGGACAGGGGGGCTACACCTTC.

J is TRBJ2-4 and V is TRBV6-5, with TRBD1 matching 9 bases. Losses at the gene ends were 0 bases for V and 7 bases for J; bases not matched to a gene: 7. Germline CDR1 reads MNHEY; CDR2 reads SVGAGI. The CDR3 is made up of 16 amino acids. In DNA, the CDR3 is TGTGCCAGCAGTTACTCCGCACAGGGGGCGCAGAACATTCAGTACTTC. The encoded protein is CASSYSAQGAQNIQYF.

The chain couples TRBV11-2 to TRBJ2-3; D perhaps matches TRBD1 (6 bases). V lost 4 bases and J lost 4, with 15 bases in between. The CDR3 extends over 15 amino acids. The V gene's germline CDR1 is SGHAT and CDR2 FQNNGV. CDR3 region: CASSSGTLRPDTQYF. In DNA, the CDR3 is TGTGCCAGCAGCTCCGGGACACTTCGTCCAGATACGCAGTATTTT.

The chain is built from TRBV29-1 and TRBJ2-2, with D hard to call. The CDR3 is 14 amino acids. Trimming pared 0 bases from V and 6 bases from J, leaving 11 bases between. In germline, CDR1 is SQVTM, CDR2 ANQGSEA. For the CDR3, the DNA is TGCAGCGTTGAAGACGGCCAGCGATCCGGGGAGCTGTTTTTT. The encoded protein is CSVEDGQRSGELFF.

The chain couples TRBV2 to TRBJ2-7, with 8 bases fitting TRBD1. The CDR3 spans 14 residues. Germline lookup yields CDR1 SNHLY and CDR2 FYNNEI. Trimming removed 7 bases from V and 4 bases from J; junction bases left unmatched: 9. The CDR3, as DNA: TGTGCCAGCAAGGTCGGTACAGGGGGATACGAGCAGTACTTC. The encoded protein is CASKVGTGGYEQYF.

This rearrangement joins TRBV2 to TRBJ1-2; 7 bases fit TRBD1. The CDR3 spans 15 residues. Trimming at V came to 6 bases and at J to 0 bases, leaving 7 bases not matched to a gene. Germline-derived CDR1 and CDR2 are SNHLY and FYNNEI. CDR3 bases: TGTGCCAGCAGCGCGGGACAGCGATCTAACTATGGCTACACCTTC. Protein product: CASSAGQRSNYGYTF.

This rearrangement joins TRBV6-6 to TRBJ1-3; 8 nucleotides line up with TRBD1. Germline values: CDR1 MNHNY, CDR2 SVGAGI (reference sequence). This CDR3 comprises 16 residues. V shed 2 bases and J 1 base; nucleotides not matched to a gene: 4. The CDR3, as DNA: TGTGCCAGCAGTTACGGGACAGGCCTGTCTGGAAACACCATATATTTT. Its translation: CASSYGTGLSGNTIYF.